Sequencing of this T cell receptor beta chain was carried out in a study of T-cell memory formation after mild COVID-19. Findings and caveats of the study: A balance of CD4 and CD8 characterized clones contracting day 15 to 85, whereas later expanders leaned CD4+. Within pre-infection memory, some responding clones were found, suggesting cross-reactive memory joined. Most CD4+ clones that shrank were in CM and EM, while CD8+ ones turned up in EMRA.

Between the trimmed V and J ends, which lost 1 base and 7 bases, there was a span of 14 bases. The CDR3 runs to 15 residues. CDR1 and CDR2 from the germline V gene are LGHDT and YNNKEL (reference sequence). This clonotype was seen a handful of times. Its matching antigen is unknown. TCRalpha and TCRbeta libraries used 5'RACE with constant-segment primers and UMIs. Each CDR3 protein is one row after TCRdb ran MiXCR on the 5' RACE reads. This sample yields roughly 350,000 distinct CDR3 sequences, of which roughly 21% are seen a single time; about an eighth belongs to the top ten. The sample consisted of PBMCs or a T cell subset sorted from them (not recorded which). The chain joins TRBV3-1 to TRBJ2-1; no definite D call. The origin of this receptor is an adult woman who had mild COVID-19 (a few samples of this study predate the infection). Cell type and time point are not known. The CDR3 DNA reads TGTGCCAGCAGCCAAGTGTTGGTAGTTAAGAATGAGCAGTTCTTC. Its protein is CASSQVLVVKNEQFF.